A selection of T cell receptor beta chains follows, all from one sample in a study of blood T cell repertoires in COVID-19. Using immunoSEQ multiplex PCR, the repertoire was profiled, and TCRdb retains in-frame clones only, with some absent. The profile shows some 400,000 clones, 81% of them singletons. The sequenced sample was peripheral blood. All receptors derive from a human donor with acute or convalescent COVID-19. The donor label of this sample is uncertain. CDR3s include the opening cysteine and the closing phenylalanine or tryptophan. A D gene is named only where the DNA matches it firmly. Expanded clones get a size class; other rows say once, few or many, or leave the size out.

J	size	V	D	length	DNA	CDR3
TRBJ1-5	few	TRBV19	-	16	TGTGCCAGGAGCCCCGGAGTTGTACGAAGCAATCAGCCCCAGCATTTT	CARSPGVVRSNQPQHF
TRBJ1-5	few	TRBV7-2	-	15	TGTGCCAGCAGCCCCGACAGTGCCACCAATCAGCCCCAGCATTTT	CASSPDSATNQPQHF
TRBJ2-1	-	TRBV6-5	-	15	TGTGCCAGCAGCGTAACACAGACAGGATCCAATGAGCAGTTCTTC	CASSVTQTGSNEQFF
TRBJ2-1	-	TRBV18	TRBD2	16	TGTGCCAGCTCACCTAAGGGACTAGCGGGGAACAATGAGCAGTTCTTC	CASSPKGLAGNNEQFF
TRBJ2-7	-	TRBV18	TRBD1	15	TGTGCCAGCTCACCACCGGGACAGAGGGGGTACGAGCAGTACTTC	CASSPPGQRGYEQYF
TRBJ2-1	-	TRBV5-6	TRBD2	16	TGTGCCAGCAGCGCACTAGCGGGAGTCGGCAGGAATGAGCAGTTCTTC	CASSALAGVGRNEQFF
TRBJ1-5	-	TRBV2	-	14	TGTGCCAGCAGTGAGACTAGAGGAAATCAGCCCCAGCATTTT	CASSETRGNQPQHF
TRBJ2-3	-	TRBV23-1	TRBD2	17	TGCGCCAGCAGTCAGTACCTAGCGGGAGTGAGCACAGATACGCAGTATTTT	CASSQYLAGVSTDTQYF
TRBJ1-2	-	TRBV30	-	13	TGTGCCTGGAGCACCCTAAACAGGGACGGCTACACCTTC	CAWSTLNRDGYTF
TRBJ2-1	-	TRBV15	-	14	TGTGCCATAAGTTGGGGGCCCCCCGATGGTGAGCAGTTCTTC	CAISWGPPDGEQFF
TRBJ2-1	-	TRBV5-1	-	13	TGCGCCAGCAGCCCTACGGCGGACAATGAGCAGTTCTTC	CASSPTADNEQFF
TRBJ2-3	-	TRBV2	-	15	TGTGCCAGCAGTAACAGGGGACTCGTCACGGATACGCAGTATTTT	CASSNRGLVTDTQYF
TRBJ2-7	-	TRBV5-4	-	15	TGTGCCAGCAGCTTGGTAGGCCCGTCGGGCTACGAGCAGTACTTC	CASSLVGPSGYEQYF
TRBJ2-7	-	TRBV30	TRBD2	14	TGTGCCTGGAGACTAGCGGGAGGCCCCTACGAGCAGTACTTC	CAWRLAGGPYEQYF
TRBJ2-4	-	TRBV7-9	TRBD2	14	TGTGCCAGCAGCCCAACGGGACTAGCTGGCATTCAGTACTTC	CASSPTGLAGIQYF
TRBJ2-7	-	TRBV3-1/TRBV3-2	-	11	TGTGCCAGCAGCAGCCCCCTCGGGCAGTACTTC	CASSSPLGQYF
TRBJ2-3	-	TRBV6-2/TRBV6-3	-	15	TGTGCCAGCAGTTACGAGACTCATCGCACAGATACGCAGTATTTT	CASSYETHRTDTQYF
TRBJ2-7	once	TRBV4-1	-	16	TGCGCCAGCAGCCAAGGCATCGGGACAAGTCCCCGGGAGCAGTACTTC	CASSQGIGTSPREQYF